Presented here are 14 T cell receptor beta chains from one specimen sequenced in a study of T cell repertoires in cytomegalovirus infection (dated by TCRdb to the late 2010s). Sequencing was carried out with an Illumina HiSeq 1500. TCRdb reran the public reads through fastp at Q25 and MiXCR, keeping productive beta chains. Rows are unified per CDR3 protein, each entry keeping the most common DNA and genes. For this sample there are 250,000 or so distinct CDR3 sequences; about a sixth appear just once. Over 40% of the sample lies in the top ten. Sample: CD8+ T cells from PBMCs. The receptors shown here come from a human donor in good health (CMV status not recorded). Some clones in this sample may be carry-over from other donors' samples.

The chain joins TRBV30 to TRBJ2-5, with 12 bases identical to TRBD2. With 1 base clipped from V and 2 bases from J, the junction kept 2 bases outside the gene matches. This CDR3 is built from 15 residues. The germline V gene encodes CDR1 GTSNPN and CDR2 SVGIG (reference sequence). The CDR3: CAWSALAGGQETQYF. CDR3 in DNA: TGTGCCTGGAGTGCACTAGCGGGGGGACAAGAGACCCAGTACTTC. Using reference TRBV30 and TRBJ2-5 for the parts outside the CDR3, the full variable domain is SQTIHQWPATLVQPVGSPLSLECTVEGTSNPNLYWYRQAAGRGLQLLFYSVGIGQISSEVPQNLSASRPQDRQFILSSKKLLLSDSGFYLCAWSALAGGQETQYFGPGTRLLVL.

V gene TRBV20-1 combines with J gene TRBJ2-2; D ambiguous. Germline assignment: CDR1 DFQATT and CDR2 SNEGSKA (reference sequence). Trimming took 1 base from V and 2 from J, leaving 11 bases between them. This CDR3 contains 15 residues. The CDR3 nucleotides are TGCAGTGCTAGAGGGAGAGACCTAAACACCGGGGAGCTGTTTTTT. It specifies CSARGRDLNTGELFF.

This clonotype appeared a few times. The V gene is TRBV29-1, the J gene TRBJ1-3, with 9 bases that match TRBD1. The V gene end was trimmed by 7 bases and the J gene end by 2 bases; junction bases not matched to a gene: 3. CDR1 SQVTM and CDR2 ANQGSEA come from the germline V gene. The length of the CDR3 is 13 residues. CDR3 DNA sequence: TGCAGCGCAACAGGGGGCCCTGGAAACACCATATATTTT. This sequence encodes CSATGGPGNTIYF.

The chain recombines TRBV10-3 with TRBJ2-7; 8 bases align to TRBD1. The CDR3 spans 16 residues. Trimming took 0 bases from V and 3 from J; bases not matched to a gene: 7. Germline-derived CDR1 and CDR2 are ENHRY and SYGVKD. The CDR3 DNA reads as TGTGCCATCAGTGAGTCGATTGGACAGGGAAACTACGAGCAGTACTTC. Translation gives CAISESIGQGNYEQYF.

This clonotype was found a few times. The V call is TRBV7-8, the J call TRBJ2-7; 7 bases match TRBD1. The CDR3 is 12 amino acids. V shed 6 bases, J shed 5 bases, and the junction held 4 bases outside the gene matches. Per the germline V gene, CDR1 is SGHVS and CDR2 is FQNEAQ. The CDR3 sequence is CASSEGANEQYF. The CDR3 coding sequence is TGTGCCAGCAGTGAGGGGGCGAACGAGCAGTACTTC.

This clonotype was counted between two and nine times. The chain carries TRBV29-1 and TRBJ2-7; 7 bases are shared with TRBD1. The V gene end was trimmed by 1 base and the J gene end by 7 bases; junction bases not matched to a gene: 16. CDR1 SQVTM and CDR2 ANQGSEA come from the germline V gene. CDR3 length equals 16 residues. CDR3 in DNA: TGCAGCGTTGAAGGTATAGAGGGGGCCCTCTCGGGGGAGCAGTACTTC. This gives the protein CSVEGIEGALSGEQYF.

This clonotype was detected a few times. The chain recombines TRBV5-1 with TRBJ1-1; unclear D gene. Germline loops: CDR1 SGHRS, CDR2 YFSETQ. The CDR3 sequence is 18 residues long. V dropped 0 bases and J dropped 8 bases, with 26 bases sitting between them. The CDR3 loop is CASSLGLRSSPGSVEAFF. CDR3 DNA: TGCGCCAGCAGCTTGGGTCTTAGGTCATCACCGGGCAGCGTCGAAGCTTTCTTT.

The chain links TRBV25-1 to TRBJ2-3, with 8 nucleotides matching TRBD2. Germline-derived CDR1 and CDR2 are MGHDK and SYGVNS. The CDR3 length is 14 residues. The junction had 6 bases not matched to a gene; V was cut back by 8 bases and J by 2 bases. The CDR3, as DNA: TGTGCCAGCGGAATAGCGGGGATCACAGATACGCAGTATTTT. Residues: CASGIAGITDTQYF. The full variable domain, completed using reference TRBV25-1 and TRBJ2-3, is EADIYQTPRYLVIGTGKKITLECSQTMGHDKMYWYQQDPGMELHLIHYSYGVNSTEKGDLSSESTVSRIRTEHFPLTLESARPSHTSQYLCASGIAGITDTQYFGPGTRLTVL.

This clonotype came up many times. The rearrangement uses TRBV5-1 and TRBJ2-7; D uncertain. Trimming shortened V by 7 bases and J by 3 bases, and 11 bases separated the two germline ends. This CDR3 comprises 12 residues. CDR1 is SGHRS, CDR2 YFSETQ, per germline. Here the CDR3 DNA reads TGCGCCAGCGGGCCAGATAACTACGAGCAGTACTTC. Its translation: CASGPDNYEQYF.

This clonotype has just a few counts. This CDR3 is CASSGHRDQKDEQFF. The CDR3 DNA follows: TGTGCCAGCAGCGGACACCGGGACCAGAAGGATGAGCAGTTCTTC. The chain couples TRBV9 to TRBJ2-1; D may match TRBD1 or TRBD2 (5 bases each). The CDR3 has 15 amino acids. Germline V CDR1 and CDR2: SGDLS, YYNGEE. V was shortened by 3 bases and J by 8 bases, with 18 bases between the two germline ends.

This clonotype came up many times. The chain is built from TRBV2 and TRBJ2-1, with 8 bases matching TRBD1. Per the germline V gene, CDR1 is SNHLY and CDR2 is FYNNEI. J was trimmed by 2 bases and V by 4 bases; bases with no gene match: 7. The CDR3 has 16 residues. In DNA form, the CDR3 reads TGTGCCAGCAGTGCCAGACAGGGGTCACCCTACAATGAGCAGTTCTTC. Translating it yields CASSARQGSPYNEQFF.

The V and J genes are TRBV7-9 and TRBJ2-2, with D perhaps matching TRBD1 (6 bases). The CDR3 runs to 13 residues. The V end was cut by 5 bases, the J end by 5 bases, with 9 bases between. The germline CDR1 and CDR2 sequences are SEHNR and FQNEAQ (reference sequence). The CDR3 region has the DNA TGTGCCAGCAGCATAACAGGGACCGGGGAGCTGTTTTTT. It specifies CASSITGTGELFF.

This clonotype was counted only a few times. The CDR3 bases are TGCAGTGCTAGAGATTTCGATTCCTACGAGCAGTACTTC. This gives the protein CSARDFDSYEQYF. V gene TRBV20-1 combines with J gene TRBJ2-7; no firm D call. CDR3 size: 13 residues. The V gene lost 0 bases and the J gene lost 1 base, with 7 bases spanning the gap. Per the germline V gene, CDR1 is DFQATT and CDR2 is SNEGSKA (reference sequence).

This clonotype was seen ten or more times. The genes are TRBV28 and TRBJ2-5; D possibly corresponds to TRBD1 (5 bases). CDR1 MDHEN and CDR2 SYDVKM come from the germline V gene. Trimming pared 3 bases from V and 4 bases from J, leaving 15 bases between. The CDR3 spans 15 residues. CDR3 DNA sequence: TGTGCCAGCAGTTTTTCGGGCAGGGCGTTAGAGACCCAGTACTTC. It is translated as CASSFSGRALETQYF.